These 22 T cell receptor beta chains originate from one sample sequenced in a study of brain metastases from non-small cell lung cancer. Repertoires were generated with immunoSEQ multiplex PCR, while TCRdb's copy carries only in-frame clones and drops some. The sample records about 6,000 clones, approximately 80% being singletons. Sequenced: primary lung tumor tissue. These receptor sequences come from a donor at least 40 years old with non-small cell lung cancer.

This chain connects TRBV28 to TRBJ1-3; no firm D call. The V gene's germline CDR1 is MDHEN and CDR2 SYDVKM. The CDR3 totals 15 residues. Trimming stripped 5 bases from V and 0 bases from J, with 11 bases between. CDR3 sequence: CASSPWWNSGNTIYF. The CDR3, as DNA: TGTGCCAGCAGTCCTTGGTGGAACTCTGGAAACACCATATATTTT.

The chain combines TRBV19 with TRBJ1-1; 12 positions match TRBD1. Germline values: CDR1 LNHDA, CDR2 SQIVND (reference sequence). The CDR3 consists of 15 residues. J gave up 3 bases and V 3 bases, and 2 bases lay outside the gene matches. In nucleotides, the CDR3 is TGTGCCAGTAGTATGGGACAGGGGGCCCACACTGAAGCTTTCTTT. Its translation is CASSMGQGAHTEAFF.

The rearrangement links TRBV21-1 to TRBJ1-1; TRBD1 reflects the table's D call only, with no check against the DNA. TRBV21-1 represents a pseudogene. This CDR3 has 14 residues. In nucleotides, the CDR3 is TGTGCCAGCACCAGGGGGGACATGAACACTGAAGCTTTCTTT. This sequence encodes CASTRGDMNTEAFF.

V usage is TRBV7-9 and J usage is TRBJ1-3; no reliable D call. The CDR3 runs to 12 residues. Trimming pared 4 bases from V and 7 bases from J, leaving 8 bases between. Germline-derived CDR1 and CDR2 are SEHNR and FQNEAQ (reference sequence). The CDR3 bases are TGTGCCAGCAGCTCCTTGGGGAACACCATATATTTT. It yields the protein CASSSLGNTIYF. The full variable domain, completed using reference TRBV7-9 and TRBJ1-3, is DTGVSQNPRHKITKRGQNVTFRCDPISEHNRLYWYRQTLGQGPEFLTYFQNEAQLEKSRLLSDRFSAERPKGSFSTLEIQRTEQGDSAMYLCASSSLGNTIYFGEGSWLTVV.

The chain recombines TRBV21-1 with TRBJ2-7. TRBV21-1 is deemed a pseudogene. This CDR3 region has 14 residues. CDR3 sequence: CASSKEVYGAEQYF. CDR3 coding DNA: TGTGCCAGCAGCAAAGAAGTATACGGGGCCGAGCAGTACTTC.

This clone showed up just once. DNA for the CDR3: TGTGCCAGCAGTCCCGGCGTCCGTGAGCAGTTCTTC. Translated, it gives CASSPGVREQFF. V is TRBV27 and J is TRBJ2-1; D uncertain. The germline V gene encodes CDR1 MNHEY and CDR2 SMNVEV (reference sequence). V lost 5 bases to trimming and J lost 9 bases, with 11 bases between them. CDR3 size: 12 residues.

This sequence joins TRBV6-7 and TRBJ2-3; the D call may be TRBD1 or TRBD2 (5 bases each). TRBV6-7 is an ORF for which the function is uncertain. This CDR3 spans 18 amino acids. V dropped 6 bases and J dropped 6 bases, with 28 bases sitting between them. The CDR3 coding sequence is TGTGCCAGCAGACCCCCCGGGGCATTTCCAGGAGAGAGGGATACGCAGTATTTT. As protein: CASRPPGAFPGERDTQYF.

The rearrangement uses TRBV5-5 and TRBJ2-3; weak D call: TRBD1 (5 bases). V was clipped by 1 base and J by 2 bases, with 11 bases between them. The length of the CDR3 is 15 residues. Germline V gene lookup returns CDR1 SGHKS and CDR2 YYEKEE (reference sequence). In nucleotides, the CDR3 is TGTGCCAGCAGCTTGTCAAAAGGGGACACAGATACGCAGTATTTT. It encodes CASSLSKGDTDTQYF.

V gene TRBV4-2 combines with J gene TRBJ2-3; D tentatively reads TRBD1 or TRBD2 (5 bases each). V lost 4 bases, J lost 0 bases, and 20 bases lay in between. The CDR3 length is 18 residues. From germline, CDR1 is LGHNA and CDR2 YNFKEQ. The DNA of the CDR3 is TGTGCCAGCAGCCTCACGCGCCAGGGTAGCGCCAGCACAGATACGCAGTATTTT. Translated: CASSLTRQGSASTDTQYF.

This clone has a handful of counts. The chain has TRBV25-1 and TRBJ1-6, with a weak D call TRBD1 (6 bases). The V gene's germline CDR1 is MGHDK and CDR2 SYGVNS. The CDR3 consists of 13 residues. V was trimmed by 10 bases and J by 6 bases, leaving 13 bases between them. CDR3 loop: CATSDSLNSPLHF. The CDR3 DNA reads as TGTGCCACTTCGGACAGTCTTAATTCACCCCTCCACTTT.

The V call is TRBV28, the J call TRBJ1-1; no definite D call. The CDR3 consists of 13 residues. V lost 8 bases, J lost 4 bases, and 14 bases lay in between. CDR1 and CDR2 from the germline V gene are MDHEN and SYDVKM. CDR3 coding DNA: TGTGCCAGCTGTGGATATTTCGGCACTGAAGCTTTCTTT. Translation: CASCGYFGTEAFF.

The V gene is TRBV24-1, the J gene TRBJ2-1, with 14 bases identical to TRBD2. Germline CDR1 and CDR2: KGHDR and SFDVKD. The CDR3 is made up of 16 amino acids. The V and J ends lost 4 bases and 9 bases, in that order; junction bases with no gene match: 7. The CDR3 loop reads CATSDPGTSGGSEQFF. In DNA form, the CDR3 reads TGTGCCACCAGTGACCCTGGGACTAGCGGGGGTAGTGAGCAGTTCTTC.

CDR3 in DNA: TGTGCCAGCAGCCCGAAGTCGGATCAGCCCCAGCATTTT. Protein sequence: CASSPKSDQPQHF. The chain joins TRBV4-2 to TRBJ1-5; D unclear. The germline V gene encodes CDR1 LGHNA and CDR2 YNFKEQ. This CDR3 region has 13 residues. V gave up 4 bases and J gave up 5 bases, with 9 bases separating them.

The chain is built from TRBV15 and TRBJ2-7; 7 bases are shared with TRBD2. Germline CDR1 and CDR2: LNHNV and YYDKDF (reference sequence). The CDR3 spans 15 residues. The V and J ends lost 1 base and 3 bases, in that order; junction bases with no gene match: 6. The CDR3 loop reads CATSRVGGGIYEQYF. As DNA, the CDR3 is TGTGCCACCAGCAGAGTAGGCGGGGGTATCTACGAGCAGTACTTC.

The V call is TRBV6-1, the J call TRBJ1-3; TRBD1 is a possible D gene (5 bases). The V end was cut by 3 bases, the J end by 4 bases, with 10 bases between. This CDR3 spans 14 amino acids. CDR1 and CDR2 (germline): MNHNS, SASEGT. CDR3 coding DNA: TGTGCCAGCAGTGAGGGGGGAAGGGGAAACACCATATATTTT. Translation: CASSEGGRGNTIYF.

The chain couples TRBV5-6 to TRBJ1-3, with D maybe TRBD1 (6 bases). The CDR3 contains 16 residues. Germline V gives CDR1 SGHDT, CDR2 YYEEEE. Between the trimmed V and J ends, which lost 2 bases and 0 bases, there was a span of 12 bases. The CDR3 protein is CASSFRGSFSGNTIYF. CDR3 sequence (DNA): TGTGCCAGCAGCTTTAGGGGGTCCTTCTCTGGAAACACCATATATTTT. Combining the CDR3 with reference TRBV5-6 and TRBJ1-3 gives the whole variable domain DAGVTQSPTHLIKTRGQQVTLRCSPKSGHDTVSWYQQALGQGPQFIFQYYEEEERQRGNFPDRFSGHQFPNYSSELNVNALLLGDSALYLCASSFRGSFSGNTIYFGEGSWLTVV.

The CDR3 nucleotides read TGTGCCAGCACCGGGACAGCCCGCAATCAGCCCCAGCATTTT. Its protein is CASTGTARNQPQHF. This chain links TRBV2 with TRBJ1-5; 7 nucleotides agree with TRBD1. Per germline, CDR1 SNHLY and CDR2 FYNNEI. The CDR3 length is 14 residues. The junction had 5 bases not matched to a gene; V was cut back by 7 bases and J by 2 bases. Based on the CDR3 plus reference TRBV2 and TRBJ1-5, the full variable domain is EPEVTQTPSHQVTQMGQEVILRCVPISNHLYFYWYRQILGQKVEFLVSFYNNEISEKSEIFDDQFSVERPDGSNFTLKIRSTKLEDSAMYFCASTGTARNQPQHFGDGTRLSIL.

The V call is TRBV28, the J call TRBJ1-5, with D possibly being TRBD1 (5 bases). V gave up 6 bases and J gave up 4 bases, with 16 bases separating them. This CDR3 is built from 15 residues. Germline V gene lookup returns CDR1 MDHEN and CDR2 SYDVKM. CDR3 region: CASRPGGEWNQPQHF. The CDR3 coding sequence is TGTGCCAGCAGACCCGGGGGAGAATGGAATCAGCCCCAGCATTTT. The complete variable domain, with remaining parts taken from reference TRBV28 and TRBJ1-5, reads DVKVTQSSRYLVKRTGEKVFLECVQDMDHENMFWYRQDPGLGLRLIYFSYDVKMKEKGDIPEGYSVSREKKERFSLILESASTNQTSMYLCASRPGGEWNQPQHFGDGTRLSIL.

V gene TRBV28 combines with J gene TRBJ1-5; possibly TRBD1 for D (6 bases). Germline loops: CDR1 MDHEN, CDR2 SYDVKM. Trimming stripped 0 bases from V and 6 bases from J, with 15 bases between. CDR3 size: 16 residues. CDR3 sequence: CASSLWGGADGQPQHF. The CDR3 nucleotides read TGTGCCAGCAGTTTATGGGGGGGGGCAGATGGTCAGCCCCAGCATTTT.

The chain is built from TRBV7-2 and TRBJ1-1, with TRBD1 as a possible D gene (5 bases). CDR3 length: 15 amino acids. Germline CDR1 reads SGHTA; CDR2 reads FQGNSA. The V end was cut by 5 bases, the J end by 4 bases, with 17 bases between. CDR3 sequence reads: CASSPRTRGATEAFF. The DNA for the CDR3 is TGTGCCAGCAGCCCTCGGACAAGGGGTGCCACTGAAGCTTTCTTT.

CDR3 DNA sequence: TGCGCCAGCAGCTTGGAATCCACCACAGATACGCAGTATTTT. Protein: CASSLESTTDTQYF. The rearrangement uses TRBV5-1 and TRBJ2-3; no clear D. CDR1 and CDR2 from the germline V gene are SGHRS and YFSETQ. V lost 0 bases to trimming and J lost 2 bases, with 7 bases between them. The CDR3 sequence is 14 residues long.

V usage is TRBV2 and J usage is TRBJ2-2, with D unclear. Trimming stripped 3 bases from V and 7 bases from J, with 15 bases between. This CDR3 spans 15 amino acids. Germline V gives CDR1 SNHLY, CDR2 FYNNEI. The CDR3 loop reads CASSEVYSRGGELFF. The CDR3 bases are TGTGCCAGCAGTGAGGTGTACAGTCGCGGCGGGGAGCTGTTTTTT.